This T cell receptor beta chain was documented in a study of PD-1 blockade in classical Hodgkin lymphoma. Study-level results: Prior therapy or disease activity may underlie the repertoire differences, whose causes remain undefined. As was reported, newly diagnosed patients showed lower baseline TCR diversity than healthy donors did.

This table comes from immunoSEQ multiplex PCR, and its TCRdb copy is limited to in-frame clones, with some not included. The table lists 25,000 to 35,000 clones, around 94% of them singletons, with approximately 2.2% in the top ten. Time point denoted: newly diagnosed, previously untreated cHL patient sample. For comparison, PBMCs from newly diagnosed, untreated classical Hodgkin lymphoma were used. About this clone: Its target is not known.

This TCR came from a human donor with classical Hodgkin lymphoma. The sequencing sample was made of peripheral blood mononuclear cells (PBMCs).

CDR3 sequence: CASGRSTDTQYF. CDR3 bases: TGTGCCAGTGGCAGAAGCACAGATACGCAGTATTTT. The V gene is TRBV6-1, the J gene TRBJ2-3; D is uncertain. Trimming left V 9 bases short and J 0 bases short, with 7 bases between. CDR3 length: 12 residues. Germline V CDR1 and CDR2: MNHNS, SASEGT.